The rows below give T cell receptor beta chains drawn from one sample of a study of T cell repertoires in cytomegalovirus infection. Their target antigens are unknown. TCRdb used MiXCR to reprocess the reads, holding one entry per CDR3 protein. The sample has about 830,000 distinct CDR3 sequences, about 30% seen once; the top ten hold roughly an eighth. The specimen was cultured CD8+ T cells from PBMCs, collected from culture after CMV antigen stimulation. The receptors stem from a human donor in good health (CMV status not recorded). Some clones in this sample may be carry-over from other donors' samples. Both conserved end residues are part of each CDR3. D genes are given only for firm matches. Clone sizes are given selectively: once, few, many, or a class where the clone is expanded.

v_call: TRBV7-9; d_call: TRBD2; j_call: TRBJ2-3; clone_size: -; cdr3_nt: TGTGCCAGCAGCTTAGTTGGAGCGGGAGCCATGGGAGATACGCAGTATTTT; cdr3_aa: CASSLVGAGAMGDTQYF
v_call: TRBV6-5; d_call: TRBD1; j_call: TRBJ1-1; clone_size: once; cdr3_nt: TGTGCCAGCAGATACTGGACAGGGGAGGGCACTGAAGCTTTCTTT; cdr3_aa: CASRYWTGEGTEAFF
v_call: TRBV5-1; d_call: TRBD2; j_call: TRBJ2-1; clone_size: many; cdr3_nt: TGCGCCAGCAGCTTGGTCCCGGAAACTAGCGGGGGATACAATGAGCAGTTCTTC; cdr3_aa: CASSLVPETSGGYNEQFF
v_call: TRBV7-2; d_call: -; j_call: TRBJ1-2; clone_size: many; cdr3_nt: TGTGCCAGCAACCTGCCCGGAATAGGGGCTAACTATGGCTACACCTTC; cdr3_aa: CASNLPGIGANYGYTF
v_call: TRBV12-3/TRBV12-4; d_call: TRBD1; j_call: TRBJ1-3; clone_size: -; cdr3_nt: TGTGCCAGCAGGGACAGGGGGATAAACACCATATATTTT; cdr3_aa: CASRDRGINTIYF
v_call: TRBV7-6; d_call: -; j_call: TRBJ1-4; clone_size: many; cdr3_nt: TGTGCCAGCAGTTTCGTCGTGAATGGAGGGAAACGTCTGTTTTTT; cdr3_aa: CASSFVVNGGKRLFF
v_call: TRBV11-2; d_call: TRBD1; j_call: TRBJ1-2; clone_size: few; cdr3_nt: TGTGCCAGCAGCTCCGACAGGGGCGGTTGGAATGGCTACACCTTC; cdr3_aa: CASSSDRGGWNGYTF
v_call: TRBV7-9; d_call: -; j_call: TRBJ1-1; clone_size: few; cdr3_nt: TGTGCCAGCAGCTTAGTCCGGAAGGGGGGGGGGCGCGGTGACACTGAAGCTTTCTTT; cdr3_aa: CASSLVRKGGGRGDTEAFF
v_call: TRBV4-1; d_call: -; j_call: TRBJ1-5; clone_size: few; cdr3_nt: TGCGCCAGCAGCCAAGAACTTAGATTGAATCGACCCCAGCATTTT; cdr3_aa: CASSQELRLNRPQHF
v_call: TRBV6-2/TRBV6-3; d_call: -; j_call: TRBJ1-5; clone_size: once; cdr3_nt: TGTGCCAGCAGTTATGTTGACGGACAATATAGCAATCAGCCCCAGCATTTT; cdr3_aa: CASSYVDGQYSNQPQHF
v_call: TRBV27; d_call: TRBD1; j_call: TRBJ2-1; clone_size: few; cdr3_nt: TGTGCCAGCAGTTTATCCGGGACAGGGTCCTACAATGAGCAGTTCTTC; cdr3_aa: CASSLSGTGSYNEQFF
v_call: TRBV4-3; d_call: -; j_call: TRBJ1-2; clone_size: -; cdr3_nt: TGCGCCAGCAGCCCTGGGTTGACCAACTATGGCTACACCTTC; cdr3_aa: CASSPGLTNYGYTF
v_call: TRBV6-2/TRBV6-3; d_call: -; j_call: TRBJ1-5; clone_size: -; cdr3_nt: TGTGCCAGCAGTTCCCCACGGGTTAGCAATCAGCCCCAGCATTTT; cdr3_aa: CASSSPRVSNQPQHF
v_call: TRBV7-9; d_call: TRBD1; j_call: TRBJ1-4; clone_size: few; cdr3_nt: TGTGCCAGCAGCCAACTGGACAGGGGAATCACGGAAAAACTGTTTTTT; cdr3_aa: CASSQLDRGITEKLFF
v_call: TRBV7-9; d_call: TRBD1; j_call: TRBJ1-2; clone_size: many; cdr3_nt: TGTGCCAGCAGCCCGACAGGGACAGTCTATGGCTACACCTTC; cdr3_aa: CASSPTGTVYGYTF
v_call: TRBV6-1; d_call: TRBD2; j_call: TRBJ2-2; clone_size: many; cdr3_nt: TGTGCCAGCAGGCCGGGACTAGCGGGGAACACCGGGGAGCTGTTTTTT; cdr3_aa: CASRPGLAGNTGELFF
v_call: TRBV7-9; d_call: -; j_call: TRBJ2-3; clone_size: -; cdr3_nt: TGTGCCAGTAAGAGGGGGGCAGATACGCAGTATTTT; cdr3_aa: CASKRGADTQYF
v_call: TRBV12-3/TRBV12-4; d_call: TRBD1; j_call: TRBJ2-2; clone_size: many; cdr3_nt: TGTGCCAGCAGTACCCCGGGACAGGGGAACACCGGGGAGCTGTTTTTT; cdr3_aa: CASSTPGQGNTGELFF
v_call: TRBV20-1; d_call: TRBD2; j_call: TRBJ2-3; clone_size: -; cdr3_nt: TGCAGTGCTATACGACTAGCGGGGGGCACAGATACGCAGTATTTT; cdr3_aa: CSAIRLAGGTDTQYF
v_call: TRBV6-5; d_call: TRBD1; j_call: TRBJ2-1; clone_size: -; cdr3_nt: TGTGCCAGCAGTTACGCGACAGGGGGTGAGCAGTTCTTC; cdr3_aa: CASSYATGGEQFF
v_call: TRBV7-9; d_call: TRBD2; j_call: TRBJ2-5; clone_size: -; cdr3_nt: TGTGCCAGCAGCTTGGGGACTAAGTACCAAGAGACCCAGTACTTC; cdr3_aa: CASSLGTKYQETQYF
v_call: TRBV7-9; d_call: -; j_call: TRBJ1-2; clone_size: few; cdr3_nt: TGTGCCAGCAGCTTAGGAGGCCTGTATAACTATGGCTACACCTTC; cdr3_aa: CASSLGGLYNYGYTF
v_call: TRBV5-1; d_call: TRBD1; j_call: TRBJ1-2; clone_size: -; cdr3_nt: TGCGCCAGCACCCGTGTCGACAGGGACTATGGCTACACCTTC; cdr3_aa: CASTRVDRDYGYTF
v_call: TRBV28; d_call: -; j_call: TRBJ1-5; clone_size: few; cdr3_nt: TGTGCCAGCAGTCCCCTTGTTAGTAGCAATCAGCCCCAGCATTTT; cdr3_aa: CASSPLVSSNQPQHF
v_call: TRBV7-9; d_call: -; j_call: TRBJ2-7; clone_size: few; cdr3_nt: TGTGCCAGCAGCTTACTAACGACAGCCTACGAGCAGTACTTC; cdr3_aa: CASSLLTTAYEQYF
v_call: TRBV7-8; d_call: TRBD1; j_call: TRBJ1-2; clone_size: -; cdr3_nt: TGTGCCAGCGGTGCAGGGGGTAACTATGGCTACACCTTC; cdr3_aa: CASGAGGNYGYTF
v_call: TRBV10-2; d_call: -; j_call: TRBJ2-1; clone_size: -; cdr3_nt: TGCGCCAGTTCAGGGTCCAGGGGAAATGAGCAGTTCTTC; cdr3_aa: CASSGSRGNEQFF
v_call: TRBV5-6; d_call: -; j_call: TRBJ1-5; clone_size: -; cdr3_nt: TGTGCCAGCAGCACGAACTCCAGGGGAAGCAATCAGCCCCAGCATTTT; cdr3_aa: CASSTNSRGSNQPQHF
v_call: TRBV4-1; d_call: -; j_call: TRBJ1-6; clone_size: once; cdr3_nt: TGCGCCAGCAGCCAAGAAGGTTTAATTAGCTCCTATAATTCACCCCTCCACTTT; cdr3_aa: CASSQEGLISSYNSPLHF
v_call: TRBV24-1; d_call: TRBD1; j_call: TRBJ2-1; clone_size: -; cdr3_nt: TGTGCCACCAGGGACAGGTACGATAACAATGAGCAGTTCTTC; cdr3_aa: CATRDRYDNNEQFF
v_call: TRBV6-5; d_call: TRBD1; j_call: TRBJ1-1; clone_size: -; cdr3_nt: TGTGCCAGCAGTACCCCCACAGGGGGGTGGAACACTGAAGCTTTCTTT; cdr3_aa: CASSTPTGGWNTEAFF
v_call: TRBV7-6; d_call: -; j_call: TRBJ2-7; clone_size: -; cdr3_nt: TGTGCCAGCAGTCCTCTGGGGGGGGCCCACGGGCAGTACTTC; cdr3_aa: CASSPLGGAHGQYF
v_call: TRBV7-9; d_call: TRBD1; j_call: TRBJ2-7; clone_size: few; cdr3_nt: TGTGCCAGCAGCCCCCTGGGACAGGGACGCCTCTACGAGCAGTACTTC; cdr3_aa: CASSPLGQGRLYEQYF
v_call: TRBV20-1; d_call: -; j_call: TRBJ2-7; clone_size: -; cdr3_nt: TGCAGTGCTAGAGGGGGGGAAACTTTGTACGAGCAGTACTTC; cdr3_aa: CSARGGETLYEQYF
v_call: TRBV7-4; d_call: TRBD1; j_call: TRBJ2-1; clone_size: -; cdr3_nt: TGTGCCAGCAGCCCAGGACAGGGGAACAAAAACATTCAGTTCTTC; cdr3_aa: CASSPGQGNKNIQFF
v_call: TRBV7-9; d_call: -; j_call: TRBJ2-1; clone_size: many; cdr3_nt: TGTGCCAGCAGCCCCCTTTCAGGGGCCTACAATGAGCAGTTCTTC; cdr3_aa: CASSPLSGAYNEQFF
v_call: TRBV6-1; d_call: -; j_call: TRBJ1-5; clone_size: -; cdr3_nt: TGTGCCAGCAGTGAAGATCCGGGAAGCAATCAGCCCCAGCATTTT; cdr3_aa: CASSEDPGSNQPQHF
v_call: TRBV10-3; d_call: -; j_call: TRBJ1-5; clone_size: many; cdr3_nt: TGTGCCATCAGTGAGTCTGGGGGAGGTCAGCCCCAGCATTTT; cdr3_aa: CAISESGGGQPQHF
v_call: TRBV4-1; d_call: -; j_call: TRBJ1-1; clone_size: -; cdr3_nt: TGCGCCAGCAGCCCCCTTGCGCAGAGCACTGAAGCTTTCTTT; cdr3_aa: CASSPLAQSTEAFF
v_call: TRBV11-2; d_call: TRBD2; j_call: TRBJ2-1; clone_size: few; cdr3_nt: TGTGCCAGCAGCCTTTCGCGGGGGGTTCATTACAATGAGCAGTTCTTC; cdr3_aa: CASSLSRGVHYNEQFF
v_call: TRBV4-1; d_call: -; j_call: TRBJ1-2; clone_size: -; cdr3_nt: TGCGCCAGCAGTAGCGTCGCAAAGTTCTATGGCTACACCTTC; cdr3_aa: CASSSVAKFYGYTF
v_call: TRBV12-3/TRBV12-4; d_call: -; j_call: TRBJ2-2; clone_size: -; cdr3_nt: TGTCTCATTAGGGAGAACACCGGGGAGCTGTTTTTT; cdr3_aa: CLIRENTGELFF
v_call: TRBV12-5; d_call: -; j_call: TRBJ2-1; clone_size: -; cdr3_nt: TGTGCTAGTGCCCCAGGGGCCTCGAACAATGAGCAGTTCTTC; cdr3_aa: CASAPGASNNEQFF
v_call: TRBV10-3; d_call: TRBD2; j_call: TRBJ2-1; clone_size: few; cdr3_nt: TGTGCCATCAGCGGAAGAACTAGCGGGGGGGTTGTTGTGAGGAATGAGCAGTTCTTC; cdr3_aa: CAISGRTSGGVVVRNEQFF
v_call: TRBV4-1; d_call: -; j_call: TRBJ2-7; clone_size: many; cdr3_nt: TGCGCCAGCAGCCAAGAGAGAGGGCGAGAGTACGAGCAGTACTTC; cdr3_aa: CASSQERGREYEQYF
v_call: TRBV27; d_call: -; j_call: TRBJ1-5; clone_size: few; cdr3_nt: TGTGCCAGCACTAATTACTGGGGAAGCAATCAGCCCCAGCATTTT; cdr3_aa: CASTNYWGSNQPQHF
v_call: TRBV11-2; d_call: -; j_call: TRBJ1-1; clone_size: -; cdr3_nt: TGTGCCAGCAGCTTTTTCGCGGTTGACGCTTTCTTT; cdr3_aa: CASSFFAVDAFF
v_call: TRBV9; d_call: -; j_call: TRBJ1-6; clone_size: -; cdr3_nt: TGTGCCAGCAGCGTATCTGACCGGGTGGCCCTCCACTTT; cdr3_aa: CASSVSDRVALHF
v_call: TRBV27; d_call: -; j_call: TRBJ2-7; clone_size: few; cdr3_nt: TGTGCCAGCAGTTTATCGTTTCCCAACTCCTACGAGCAGTACTTC; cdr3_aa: CASSLSFPNSYEQYF
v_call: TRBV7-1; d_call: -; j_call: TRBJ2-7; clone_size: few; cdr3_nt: TGTGCCAGCAGCGACCGGTACTACGAGCAGTACTTC; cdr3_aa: CASSDRYYEQYF
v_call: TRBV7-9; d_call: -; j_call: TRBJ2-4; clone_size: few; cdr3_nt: TGTGCCAGCAGCTTACCCCTGGACAGAAAAAACATTCAGTACTTC; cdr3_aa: CASSLPLDRKNIQYF
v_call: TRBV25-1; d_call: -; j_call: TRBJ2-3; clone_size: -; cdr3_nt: TGTGCCAGCAGTGGGGCATCCGGACCAGATACGCAGTATTTT; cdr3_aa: CASSGASGPDTQYF
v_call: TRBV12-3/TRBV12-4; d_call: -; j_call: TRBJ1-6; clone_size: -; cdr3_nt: TGTGCCAGCAGTTGGACTGAGCCCAATTCACCCCTCCACTTT; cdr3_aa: CASSWTEPNSPLHF